This T cell receptor (beta chain) comes out of a study of blood T cell repertoires in COVID-19. Looking at the study overall: Samples of COVID-19 (acute and convalescent) were obtained from the United States, Italy and Spain. PBMCs, B-cell-depleted T cells, or T cells provided the cDNA or gDNA that made up the material.

V was pared by 0 bases and J by 5 bases, with 9 bases of the junction left unmatched. CDR1 LGHDT and CDR2 YNNKEL come from the germline V gene (reference sequence). The CDR3 sequence is 18 residues long. Per the authors' pipeline: Using reference gene primer amplification, nucleated cell counts were estimated. Libraries were prepared by immunoSEQ multiplex PCR; TCRdb keeps only in-frame clonotypes and omits some of them. D and trimming were read from the DNA, whereas the V and J calls and clone size are those reported in that table. There are roughly 140,000 clones in the sample; over 75% occur only once, and around 3.3% lies in the top ten.

Sequences were obtained from peripheral blood. The source is a woman between 55 and 75 years old with active COVID-19. This chain uses TRBV3-1 (or the pseudogene TRBV3-2) with TRBJ2-3; 12 bases are shared with TRBD2. The CDR3 spells CASSQEASGRAGGDTQYF. DNA of the CDR3: TGTGCCAGCAGCCAAGAGGCTAGCGGGAGGGCCGGGGGAGATACGCAGTATTTT.